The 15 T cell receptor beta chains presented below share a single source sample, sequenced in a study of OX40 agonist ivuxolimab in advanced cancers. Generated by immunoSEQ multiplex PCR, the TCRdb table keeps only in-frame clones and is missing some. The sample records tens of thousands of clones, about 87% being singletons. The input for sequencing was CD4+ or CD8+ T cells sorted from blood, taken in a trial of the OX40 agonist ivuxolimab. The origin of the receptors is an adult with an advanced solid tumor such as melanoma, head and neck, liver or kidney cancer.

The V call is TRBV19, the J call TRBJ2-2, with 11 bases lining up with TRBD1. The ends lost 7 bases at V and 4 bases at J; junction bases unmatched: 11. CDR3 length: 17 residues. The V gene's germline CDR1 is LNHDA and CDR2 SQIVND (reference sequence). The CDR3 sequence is CASNNERTGGFTGELFF. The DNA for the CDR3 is TGTGCCAGTAATAATGAGAGGACAGGGGGCTTCACCGGGGAGCTGTTTTTT.

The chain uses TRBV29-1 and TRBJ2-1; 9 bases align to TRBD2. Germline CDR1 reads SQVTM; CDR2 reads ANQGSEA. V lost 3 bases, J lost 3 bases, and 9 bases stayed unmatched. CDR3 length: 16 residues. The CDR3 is CSVEGASGTNYNEQFF. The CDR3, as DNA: TGCAGCGTTGAGGGGGCTAGCGGGACTAACTACAATGAGCAGTTCTTC.

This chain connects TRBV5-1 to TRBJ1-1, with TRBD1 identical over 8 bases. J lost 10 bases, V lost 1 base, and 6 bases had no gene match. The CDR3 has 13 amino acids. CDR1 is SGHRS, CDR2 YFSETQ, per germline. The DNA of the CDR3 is TGCGCCAGCAGCTTGTCCTCCGACAGGGGAGCTTTCTTT. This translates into CASSLSSDRGAFF.

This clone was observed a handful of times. CDR3 nucleotide sequence: TGTGCCAGCAGCCCGGACAGGAACTATGGCTACACCTTC. Translating gives CASSPDRNYGYTF. The rearrangement links TRBV5-6 to TRBJ1-2; TRBD1 aligns across 7 bases. J was trimmed by 2 bases and V by 4 bases; bases with no gene match: 2. This CDR3 has 13 amino acids. CDR1 and CDR2 (germline): SGHDT, YYEEEE.

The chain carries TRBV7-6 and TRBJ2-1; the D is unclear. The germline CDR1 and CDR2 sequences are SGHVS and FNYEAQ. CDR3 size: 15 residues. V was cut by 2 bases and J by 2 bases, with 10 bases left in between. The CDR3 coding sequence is TGTGCCAGCAGCTTATCGGCGCCTACCTACAATGAGCAGTTCTTC. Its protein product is CASSLSAPTYNEQFF.

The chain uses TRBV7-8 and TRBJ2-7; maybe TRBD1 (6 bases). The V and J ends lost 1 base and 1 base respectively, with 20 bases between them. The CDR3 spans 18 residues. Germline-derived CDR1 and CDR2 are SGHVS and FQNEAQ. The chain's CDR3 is CASSLEGVSSSGSYEQYF. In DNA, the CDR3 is TGTGCCAGCAGCTTAGAGGGGGTATCGAGCTCAGGATCCTACGAGCAGTACTTC.

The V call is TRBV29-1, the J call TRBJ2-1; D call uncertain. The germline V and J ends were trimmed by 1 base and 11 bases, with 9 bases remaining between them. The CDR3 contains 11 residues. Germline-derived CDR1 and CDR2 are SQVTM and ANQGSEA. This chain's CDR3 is CSVEVTFKQFF. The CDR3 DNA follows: TGCAGCGTTGAAGTTACTTTCAAGCAGTTCTTC.

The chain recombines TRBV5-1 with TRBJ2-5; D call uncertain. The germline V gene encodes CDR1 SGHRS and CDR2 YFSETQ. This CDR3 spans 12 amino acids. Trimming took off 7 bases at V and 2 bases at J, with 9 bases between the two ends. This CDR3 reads CASGNPQETQYF. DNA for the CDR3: TGCGCCAGCGGAAACCCACAAGAGACCCAGTACTTC.

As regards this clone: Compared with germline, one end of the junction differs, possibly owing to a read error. CDR3 protein: CASSLGLAGTDTQYF. CDR3 DNA: TGTGCTAGCAGCTTAGGGCTAGCAGGCACAGATACGCAGTATTTT. V gene TRBV7-7 combines with J gene TRBJ2-3; maybe TRBD2 (5 bases). Looked up from germline, CDR1 is SSHAT and CDR2 is FNYEAQ (reference sequence). The CDR3 covers 15 residues.

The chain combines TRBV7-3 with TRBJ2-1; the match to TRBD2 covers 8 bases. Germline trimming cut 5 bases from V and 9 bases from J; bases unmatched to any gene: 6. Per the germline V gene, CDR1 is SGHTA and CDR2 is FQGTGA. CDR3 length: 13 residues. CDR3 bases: TGTGCCAGCAGCCGCGGGGGGAGGACTGAGCAGTTCTTC. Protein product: CASSRGGRTEQFF. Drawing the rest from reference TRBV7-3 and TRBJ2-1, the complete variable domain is GAGVSQTPSNKVTEKGKYVELRCDPISGHTALYWYRQSLGQGPEFLIYFQGTGAADDSGLPNDRFFAVRPEGSVSTLKIQRTERGDSAVYLCASSRGGRTEQFFGPGTRLTVL.

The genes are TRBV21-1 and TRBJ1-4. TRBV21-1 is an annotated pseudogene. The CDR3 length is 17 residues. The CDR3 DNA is TGTGCCAGCAGCAAAGCGGGTCAAAAAAGGACTAATGAAAAACTGTTTTTT. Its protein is CASSKAGQKRTNEKLFF.

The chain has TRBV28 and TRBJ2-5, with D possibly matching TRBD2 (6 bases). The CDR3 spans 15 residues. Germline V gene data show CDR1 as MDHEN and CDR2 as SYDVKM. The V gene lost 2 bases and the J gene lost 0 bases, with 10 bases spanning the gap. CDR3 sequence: CASSLDGGYQETQYF. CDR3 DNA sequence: TGTGCCAGCAGTTTAGACGGGGGTTACCAAGAGACCCAGTACTTC.

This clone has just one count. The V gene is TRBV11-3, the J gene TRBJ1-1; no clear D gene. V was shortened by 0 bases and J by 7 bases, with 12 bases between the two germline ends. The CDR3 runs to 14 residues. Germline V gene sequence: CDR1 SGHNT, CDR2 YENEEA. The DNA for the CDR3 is TGTGCCAGCAGCTTAGATCAATCGGGCAGTGAAGCTTTCTTT. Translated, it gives CASSLDQSGSEAFF.

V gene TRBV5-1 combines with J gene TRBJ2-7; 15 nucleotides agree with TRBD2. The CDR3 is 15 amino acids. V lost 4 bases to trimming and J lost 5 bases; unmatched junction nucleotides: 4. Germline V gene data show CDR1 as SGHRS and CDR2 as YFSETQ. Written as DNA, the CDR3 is TGCGCCAGCAGCGGGGGGACTAGCGGGAGGCACGAGCAGTACTTC. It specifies CASSGGTSGRHEQYF.

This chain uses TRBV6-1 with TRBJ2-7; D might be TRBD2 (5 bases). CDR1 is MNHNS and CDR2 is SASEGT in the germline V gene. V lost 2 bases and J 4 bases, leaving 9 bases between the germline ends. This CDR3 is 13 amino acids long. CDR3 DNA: TGTGCCAGCAGTGAAACTCGGGGTTACGAGCAGTACTTC. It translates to CASSETRGYEQYF.